Listed here is a single T cell receptor (beta chain). Since the CDR3 does not end with the conserved phenylalanine or tryptophan, this likely comes from a read error. The DNA is omitted, as the CDR3 cannot be located on it reliably, and the CDR3 follows TCRdb's listing. Looked up from germline, CDR1 is WNHNN and CDR2 is SYGVQD (reference sequence). Inclusive of both ends, the CDR3 amounts to 12 amino acids. Assay: immunoSEQ multiplex PCR; the TCRdb copy retains only in-frame clones and omits some. The sample includes around 74,000 clones, around nine tenths seen only once; the top ten take roughly 8.5%. These data belong to a study of blood T cell repertoires in COVID-19.

This sequence joins TRBV10-1 and TRBJ2-3; whether TRBD2, the table's D call, matches the DNA was not checked. The specimen was peripheral blood. This clonotype originated in a man younger than 45 with acute or convalescent COVID-19. The CDR3 sequence is CASSPLAGGTLS.